This TCR beta chain was identified in a study of T-cell memory formation after mild COVID-19. Study at large: Among the donors, TCR clusters were largely specific to each donor. Whole-study results and caveats: Later expanders leaned CD4+, whereas clones that contracted between day 15 and 85 were balanced CD4/CD8. CM and EM subsets held most contracting CD4+ clones; EMRA held CD8+ ones.

Looked up from germline, CDR1 is DFQATT and CDR2 is SNEGSKA (reference sequence). Trimming removed 4 bases at V and 0 bases at J, with 18 bases between. The CDR3 is 16 residues long. 5'RACE primed at constant segments yielded TCR alpha and TCR beta cDNA libraries bearing sample barcodes and UMIs. TCRdb ran MiXCR on the 5' RACE reads and lists one entry per CDR3 protein. Here the sample spans roughly 350,000 distinct CDR3 sequences, approximately 13% being singletons. This clonotype has just a few counts. The antigen remains undetermined. V usage is TRBV20-1 and J usage is TRBJ1-1, with D uncertain. This receptor was identified in a man between 18 and 29 years old who had mild COVID-19 (a few samples of this study predate the infection). Cell type and time point are not known. Sequences were obtained from PBMCs or a T cell subset sorted from them (not recorded which). CDR3 amino acids: CSATNPQKGMNTEAFF. CDR3 nucleotide sequence: TGCAGTGCTACAAACCCGCAGAAGGGAATGAACACTGAAGCTTTCTTT.